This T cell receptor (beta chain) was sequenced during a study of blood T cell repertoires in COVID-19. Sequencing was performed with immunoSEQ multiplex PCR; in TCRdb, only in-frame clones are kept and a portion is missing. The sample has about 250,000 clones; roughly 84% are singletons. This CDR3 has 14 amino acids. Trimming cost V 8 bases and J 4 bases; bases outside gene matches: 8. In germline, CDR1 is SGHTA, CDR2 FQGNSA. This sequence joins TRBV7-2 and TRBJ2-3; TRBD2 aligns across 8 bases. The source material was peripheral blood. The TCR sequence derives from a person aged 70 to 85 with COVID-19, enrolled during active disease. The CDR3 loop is CASRSGRAADTQYF. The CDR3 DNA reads TGTGCCAGCCGGTCCGGGAGGGCCGCAGATACGCAGTATTTT.